This T cell receptor (beta chain) was identified in a study of T cells in Graves' hyperthyroidism and ophthalmopathy. Study in general: Peripheral blood specimens were obtained at initial diagnosis, prior to any treatment. Overall study findings and caveats: Among clonotypes expanded in thyroid above 0.001, most were also found in blood.

The J segment lost 12 bases and the V segment lost 5 bases, leaving 16 bases of the junction unmatched. Germline V lookup: CDR1 SGHTA, CDR2 FQGNSA. This CDR3 contains 16 residues. A word on this clonotype: Its antigen remains unknown.

Authors of the study amplified TCR beta CDR3 regions from RNA transcripts. Carried out on the TCR CDR3, a first-round RT-PCR used the HTBI primer set. TCRdb re-called the multiplex PCR reads through MiXCR, storing one row per CDR3 protein. The sample records approximately 380,000 distinct CDR3 sequences, roughly 20% being singletons. This chain joins TRBV7-2 and TRBJ2-1; 10 nucleotides align to TRBD2. Sequencing input: blood. The TCR sequence derives from a man aged 18 to 29 with Graves' ophthalmopathy. CDR3 protein: CASSPASGSGFIGQFF. Written as DNA, the CDR3 is TGTGCCAGCAGCCCAGCTAGCGGGAGTGGATTTATTGGGCAGTTCTTC.